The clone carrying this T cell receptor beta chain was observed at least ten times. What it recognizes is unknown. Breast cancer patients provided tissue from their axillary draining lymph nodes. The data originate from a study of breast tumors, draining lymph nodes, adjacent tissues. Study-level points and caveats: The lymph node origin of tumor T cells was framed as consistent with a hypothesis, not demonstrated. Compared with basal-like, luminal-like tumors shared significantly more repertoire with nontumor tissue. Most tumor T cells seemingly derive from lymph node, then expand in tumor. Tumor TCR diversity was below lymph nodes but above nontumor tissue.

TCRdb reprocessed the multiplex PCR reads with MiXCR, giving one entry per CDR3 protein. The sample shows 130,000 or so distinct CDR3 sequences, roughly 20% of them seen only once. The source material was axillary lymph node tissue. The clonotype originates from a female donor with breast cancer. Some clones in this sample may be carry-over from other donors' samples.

The CDR3 here is CASTPGTVMDEQFF. The CDR3 DNA reads TGTGCCAGCACTCCAGGGACCGTCATGGATGAGCAGTTCTTC. The V and J genes are TRBV12-3 or TRBV12-4 and TRBJ2-1, with D perhaps assigned TRBD1 or TRBD2 (5 bases each). The CDR3 spans 14 residues. V was shortened by 7 bases and J by 8 bases, with 18 bases between the two germline ends.